This T cell receptor (beta chain) is drawn from a study of T cell responses to AZD1222 COVID-19 vaccine. V gave up 5 bases and J gave up 3 bases, with 13 bases separating them. Germline V CDR1 and CDR2: SEHNR, FQNEAQ (reference sequence). The CDR3 contains 15 residues. General study results and limits: Repertoires were obtained only post-peak T cell response. Baseline serostatus was positive in only 5 to 7 AZD1222 recipients. In the spike-specific TCR repertoire, nearly half reportedly target unmutated variant regions.

Comments on this clone: Its antigen is undetermined.

The repertoire was sequenced with immunoSEQ multiplex PCR; TCRdb's copy has only in-frame clones and lacks some. The repertoire holds 250,000 to 300,000 clones, with 94% as singletons. This receptor was obtained from an adult who received the AZD1222 COVID-19 vaccine. The chain recombines TRBV7-9 with TRBJ1-4; tentatively, D is TRBD1 (5 bases). Sample: peripheral blood, taken 28 days after the second AZD1222 dose. CDR3 amino acids: CASSTQGLPNEKLFF. The CDR3 DNA reads TGTGCCAGCAGCACCCAGGGACTTCCTAATGAAAAACTGTTTTTT.